Below are 10 T cell receptor beta chains sequenced from a single sample in a study of Ad26.COV2.S vaccination and SARS-CoV-2 variants. The treatment denotes: around 19 received Ad26.COV2.S at low or high dose, single or two shots; about 5 received placebo; per-sample allocation not given. Vaccine and placebo recipients were sampled on day 63 after the first injection. The table came from immunoSEQ multiplex PCR; TCRdb's copy has only in-frame clones and leaves some out. The data contain some 500,000 clones, roughly 89% of them singletons. The sample consisted of peripheral blood, taken in a trial of Ad26.COV2.S vaccine versus placebo. All receptors derive from a person between 18 and 65 years old who received the Ad26.COV2.S COVID-19 vaccine or a placebo.

V is TRBV6-5 and J is TRBJ1-2; D gene uncertain. Germline-derived CDR1 and CDR2 are MNHEY and SVGAGI. V was pared by 8 bases and J by 4 bases, with 11 bases between. This CDR3 region has 12 residues. The CDR3 sequence is CASGSNLYGYTF. CDR3 nucleotide sequence: TGTGCCAGCGGGTCCAACCTCTATGGCTACACCTTC.

This clone was counted only a few times. This rearrangement joins TRBV7-3 to TRBJ1-1; D uncertain. Germline V gene lookup returns CDR1 SGHTA and CDR2 FQGTGA. This CDR3 contains 16 residues. The ends were cut back, 1 base at V and 0 bases at J, with 12 bases in the middle. The CDR3 nucleotides are TGTGCCAGCAGCTTAAGGGGATTGGCCATGAACACTGAAGCTTTCTTT. It specifies CASSLRGLAMNTEAFF.

CDR3 loop: CASSLGYREEYGYTF. Written as DNA, the CDR3 is TGTGCCAGCAGCTTAGGGTACAGGGAGGAATATGGCTACACCTTC. The rearrangement uses TRBV11-2 and TRBJ1-2, with D perhaps TRBD1 (6 bases). The CDR3 contains 15 residues. V was shortened by 1 base and J by 5 bases, with 14 bases between the two germline ends. Germline CDR1 and CDR2: SGHAT and FQNNGV.

The J gene is TRBJ1-2, the V gene TRBV10-3, with TRBD1 matching 7 bases. CDR3 length equals 15 residues. Trimming removed 3 bases from V and 3 bases from J; junction bases left unmatched: 7. CDR1 ENHRY and CDR2 SYGVKD come from the germline V gene. CDR3 protein: CAISEPRDRYYGYTF. For the CDR3, the DNA is TGTGCCATCAGTGAACCTCGGGACAGATACTATGGCTACACCTTC.

The V gene is TRBV4-3, the J gene TRBJ1-4, with a weak D call TRBD1 (6 bases). This CDR3 has 15 amino acids. The germline V and J ends were trimmed by 4 bases and 8 bases, with 17 bases remaining between them. The germline CDR1 and CDR2 sequences are LGHNA and YSLEER. CDR3 loop: CASSPATGFGEKLFF. The CDR3 DNA reads TGCGCCAGCAGCCCCGCTACAGGGTTCGGGGAAAAACTGTTTTTT.

This clone was seen just once. The chain joins TRBV12-3 or TRBV12-4 to TRBJ2-1, with D uncertain. Trimming cost V 3 bases and J 5 bases, with 5 bases left between them. This CDR3 is built from 12 residues. CDR3 bases: TGTGCCAGCAGTTTTTCCAACAATGAGCAGTTCTTC. This gives the protein CASSFSNNEQFF.

V is TRBV9 and J is TRBJ1-1; D is perhaps TRBD1 (5 bases). CDR3 length equals 13 residues. The V end was cut by 5 bases, the J end by 1 base, with 9 bases between. Germline-derived CDR1 and CDR2 are SGDLS and YYNGEE. The CDR3 DNA reads TGTGCCAGCAGTACAGGAGCGAACACTGAAGCTTTCTTT. This gives the protein CASSTGANTEAFF.

The J gene is TRBJ2-3, the V gene TRBV10-2, with a weak D call TRBD2 (5 bases). CDR1 and CDR2 from the germline V gene are WSHSY and SAAADI. The CDR3 length is 14 residues. Trimming left V 6 bases short and J 2 bases short, with 12 bases between. The CDR3, as DNA: TGCGCCAGCAGATGGACTGAATCCACAGATACGCAGTATTTT. Its translation: CASRWTESTDTQYF.

The chain has TRBV5-8 and TRBJ1-2; 7 bases line up with TRBD1. The V and J ends lost 5 bases and 4 bases, in that order; junction bases with no gene match: 5. Germline V gene lookup returns CDR1 SGHTS and CDR2 YDEGEE. The length of the CDR3 is 13 residues. CDR3 sequence: CASRRTGTYGYTF. CDR3 nucleotides: TGTGCCAGCAGAAGGACAGGAACCTATGGCTACACCTTC. The complete variable domain, with remaining parts taken from reference TRBV5-8 and TRBJ1-2, reads EAGVTQSPTHLIKTRGQQATLRCSPISGHTSVYWYQQALGLGLQFLLWYDEGEERNRGNFPPRFSGRQFPNYSSELNVNALELEDSALYLCASRRTGTYGYTFGSGTRLTVV.

This chain joins TRBV6-5 and TRBJ1-2; possible D gene TRBD1, 5 bases. Trimming shortened V by 7 bases and J by 6 bases, and 15 bases separated the two germline ends. The CDR3 has 13 amino acids. The V gene's germline CDR1 is MNHEY and CDR2 SVGAGI. In DNA form, the CDR3 reads TGTGCCAGCATCCCCTACAGGATTGATGGCTACACCTTC. It codes for CASIPYRIDGYTF.